The rows below give T cell receptor beta chains drawn from one sample of a study of blood T cell repertoires in COVID-19. Repertoires were generated with immunoSEQ multiplex PCR, while TCRdb's copy carries only in-frame clones and drops some. The table shows 80,000 to 95,000 clones, with roughly nine tenths occurring only once. Sequencing input: peripheral blood. Receptors originate from a woman aged 70 to 79 with acute or convalescent COVID-19. Both conserved end residues are part of each CDR3. Each record gives: J gene, V gene, clone size, D gene, CDR3 protein, CDR3 DNA. The D gene is left open where the match is weak. Clone size is not always given. Where it is, it says once, few, many or a class for expanded clones.

TRBJ1-6	TRBV5-4	.	TRBD1	CASSLGDRGYNSPLHF	TGTGCCAGCAGCTTGGGGGACAGGGGATATAATTCACCCCTCCACTTT
TRBJ2-5	TRBV24-1	.	TRBD2	CATSDFGREPRETQYF	TGTGCCACCAGTGATTTCGGGCGGGAGCCAAGGGAGACCCAGTACTTC
TRBJ2-3	TRBV19	.	TRBD2	CASSISGRLTDTQYF	TGTGCCAGTAGTATAAGCGGGAGGTTAACAGATACGCAGTATTTT
TRBJ2-5	TRBV5-8	.	TRBD1	CASSRGTGVETQYF	TGTGCCAGCAGCCGAGGGACAGGGGTTGAGACCCAGTACTTC
TRBJ2-3	TRBV7-8	.	TRBD2	CASSRAGGGTDTQYF	TGTGCCAGCAGCCGAGCGGGAGGGGGGACAGATACGCAGTATTTT
TRBJ1-3	TRBV3-1/TRBV3-2	.	TRBD1	CASSYGQGVGNTIYF	TGTGCCAGCAGCTACGGACAGGGCGTTGGAAACACCATATATTTT
TRBJ1-5	TRBV6-5	.	.	CASNMGAYSNQPQHF	TGTGCCAGCAATATGGGGGCTTATAGCAATCAGCCCCAGCATTTT
TRBJ1-6	TRBV5-1	.	.	CASSSTGAGSPLHF	TGCGCCAGCAGCTCTACAGGTGCCGGTTCACCCCTCCACTTT
TRBJ1-3	TRBV18	.	TRBD1	CASSPGQGHNTIYF	TGTGCCAGCTCACCCGGACAGGGGCACAACACCATATATTTT
TRBJ2-2	TRBV14	.	TRBD2	CASSRGGDTGELFF	TGTGCCAGCAGCCGCGGGGGGGACACCGGGGAGCTGTTTTTT
TRBJ1-2	TRBV18	.	TRBD1	CASSPDRANYGYTF	TGTGCCAGCTCACCGGACAGGGCCAACTATGGCTACACCTTC
TRBJ1-4	TRBV5-5	.	.	CASSLRGVNEKLFF	TGTGCCAGCAGCTTGAGAGGAGTTAATGAAAAACTGTTTTTT
TRBJ2-1	TRBV30	.	.	CAWSLGLYNEQFF	TGTGCCTGGAGTTTGGGACTGTACAATGAGCAGTTCTTC
TRBJ2-3	TRBV7-2	.	TRBD2	CASSFTGGEVSQYF	TGTGCCAGCAGCTTTACGGGGGGGGAGGTTTCGCAGTATTTT
TRBJ1-5	TRBV7-8	.	.	CASSLALTARGQPQHF	TGTGCCAGCAGCTTAGCGCTTACAGCCCGGGGTCAGCCCCAGCATTTT
TRBJ2-7	TRBV18	.	TRBD2	CASSTVLAGAYEQYF	TGTGCCAGCTCTACGGTACTAGCGGGAGCCTACGAGCAGTACTTC
TRBJ1-5	TRBV15	.	TRBD1	CATSRDRAGGQPQHF	TGTGCCACCAGCAGAGATAGGGCAGGGGGCCAGCCCCAGCATTTT
TRBJ2-3	TRBV10-3	.	TRBD2	CAISEPPGWREADTQYF	TGTGCCATCAGTGAGCCCCCGGGGTGGCGGGAGGCAGATACGCAGTATTTT
TRBJ2-7	TRBV7-2	.	.	CASRPLGSYEQYF	TGTGCCAGCAGACCTCTAGGTTCCTACGAGCAGTACTTC
TRBJ1-4	TRBV3-1/TRBV3-2	.	.	CASSPNGQTWREKLFF	TGTGCCAGCAGCCCGAACGGACAGACGTGGCGTGAAAAACTGTTTTTT
TRBJ2-2	TRBV5-1	.	.	CASSLDSTGELFF	TGCGCCAGCAGCTTAGACAGCACCGGGGAGCTGTTTTTT
TRBJ1-2	TRBV6-1	.	TRBD1	CASSEWDRGRLYGYTF	TGTGCCAGCAGTGAATGGGACAGGGGGCGCCTCTATGGCTACACCTTC
TRBJ1-5	TRBV6-5	.	.	CAGSRTDSNQPQHF	TGTGCCGGTTCGCGTACAGATAGCAATCAGCCCCAGCATTTT
TRBJ1-1	TRBV7-9	.	.	CASSFQGGTEAFF	TGTGCCAGCAGCTTCCAGGGAGGTACTGAAGCTTTCTTT
TRBJ2-3	TRBV5-1	.	TRBD2	CASRFGLASPDTQYF	TGCGCCAGCAGATTCGGACTAGCTTCCCCAGATACGCAGTATTTT
TRBJ2-1	TRBV3-1/TRBV3-2	.	TRBD2	CASSQSDGRGNEQFF	TGTGCCAGCAGCCAATCTGACGGGAGGGGGAATGAGCAGTTCTTC
TRBJ2-1	TRBV29-1	.	TRBD2	CSVSGSGGVRPYNEQFF	TGCAGCGTTAGCGGGTCCGGGGGGGTCAGACCCTACAATGAGCAGTTCTTC
TRBJ2-7	TRBV27	once	.	CASSLFQGYEQYF	TGTGCCAGCAGTTTATTTCAGGGGTACGAGCAGTACTTC
TRBJ2-1	TRBV19	.	.	CASSPTERVYEQFF	TGTGCCAGTAGTCCTACGGAGAGGGTCTATGAGCAGTTCTTC
TRBJ1-2	TRBV7-2	.	TRBD1	CASSLGPTGDGYTF	TGTGCCAGCAGCTTAGGGCCAACAGGGGATGGCTACACCTTC
TRBJ1-1	TRBV19	.	.	CASREWDTEAFF	TGTGCCAGTAGGGAGTGGGACACTGAAGCTTTCTTT
TRBJ1-2	TRBV2	.	TRBD1	CASTRSGTGTYGYTF	TGTGCCAGCACTCGGTCCGGGACAGGGACCTATGGCTACACCTTC
TRBJ1-2	TRBV19	.	TRBD1	CASSTTGTGHGYTF	TGTGCCAGTAGTACAACCGGGACAGGGCATGGCTACACCTTC
TRBJ2-3	TRBV19	.	TRBD1	CASSPGGGTDTQYF	TGTGCCAGTAGTCCAGGGGGAGGCACAGATACGCAGTATTTT
TRBJ2-3	TRBV15	.	.	CATSRDRLDTQYF	TGTGCCACCAGCAGAGATCGGTTAGATACGCAGTATTTT
TRBJ1-2	TRBV6-5	.	.	CANRAGVTYGYTF	TGTGCCAACCGGGCAGGGGTCACTTATGGCTACACCTTC
TRBJ2-3	TRBV6-6	.	TRBD1	CASKQSGQVTDTQYF	TGTGCCAGCAAACAGTCGGGACAGGTCACAGATACGCAGTATTTT
TRBJ1-1	TRBV19	few	.	CASSMGTMNTEAFF	TGTGCCAGTAGTATGGGGACAATGAACACTGAAGCTTTCTTT
TRBJ2-3	TRBV19	.	TRBD1	CASSSHGTGADTQYF	TGTGCCAGTAGTAGCCATGGGACAGGGGCAGATACGCAGTATTTT
TRBJ2-1	TRBV18	once	TRBD1	CASSRVGQGNYNEQFF	TGTGCCAGCTCCCGGGTCGGACAGGGAAACTACAATGAGCAGTTCTTC
TRBJ1-1	TRBV19	.	TRBD1	CASSMAGQLNTEAFF	TGTGCCAGTAGTATGGCGGGACAGCTGAACACTGAAGCTTTCTTT
TRBJ1-3	TRBV28	.	.	CASRRQVAGNTIYF	TGTGCCAGCAGGCGACAGGTGGCGGGAAACACCATATATTTT
TRBJ1-2	TRBV6-5	.	.	CASSYSGAPGDGYTF	TGTGCCAGCAGTTACTCCGGGGCCCCGGGGGATGGCTACACCTTC
TRBJ2-3	TRBV4-1	.	.	CASSRDYLATSYPSGTDTQYF	TGCGCCAGCAGCCGCGACTATCTAGCGACCAGCTATCCTTCAGGCACAGATACGCAGTATTTT
TRBJ2-5	TRBV19	.	TRBD2	CASSQGLAGAQETQYF	TGTGCCAGTAGTCAGGGACTAGCGGGGGCTCAAGAGACCCAGTACTTC
TRBJ1-6	TRBV30	.	.	CAWRFYGSPLHF	TGTGCCTGGAGGTTCTATGGTTCACCCCTCCACTTT
TRBJ2-3	TRBV18	.	TRBD1	CASSPRNTGTESTDTQYF	TGTGCCAGCTCACCACGGAATACCGGGACAGAAAGCACAGATACGCAGTATTTT
TRBJ1-1	TRBV2	.	.	CASSVGSMNTEAFF	TGTGCCAGCAGTGTCGGTTCTATGAACACTGAAGCTTTCTTT